This entry lists 28 T cell receptor beta chains sequenced from one sample in a study of blood T cell repertoires in COVID-19. Clones were read by immunoSEQ multiplex PCR, and TCRdb kept only the in-frame ones, dropping some. The sample includes hundreds of thousands of clones, around 87% of them seen just once. The specimen was PBMCs or T cells enriched from blood (not recorded which). These TCRs come from a woman in her forties or fifties who had recovered from COVID-19.

V gene TRBV19 combines with J gene TRBJ1-5; 7 bases map to TRBD1. The CDR3 extends over 14 amino acids. Germline assignment: CDR1 LNHDA and CDR2 SQIVND (reference sequence). V trimming: 8 bases; J trimming: 4 bases; junction bases outside the gene matches: 8. CDR3 residues: CASQPGQRNQPQHF. The CDR3 nucleotides read TGTGCCAGTCAACCGGGACAGCGGAATCAGCCCCAGCATTTT.

The V call is TRBV6-5, the J call TRBJ1-3; D is ambiguous. This CDR3 comprises 14 residues. Germline CDR1 is MNHEY and CDR2 is SVGAGI. Trimming removed 5 bases from V and 4 bases from J, with 12 bases in between. The DNA of the CDR3 is TGTGCCAGCAGTACATCGACAATGGGAAACACCATATATTTT. It is translated as CASSTSTMGNTIYF.

V gene TRBV5-1 combines with J gene TRBJ2-1, with TRBD2 matching 8 bases. CDR1 SGHRS and CDR2 YFSETQ come from the germline V gene. V dropped 2 bases and J dropped 5; count of bases not matched to a gene: 9. The CDR3 has 16 residues. CDR3 sequence: CASSLNIAGPNNEQFF. In nucleotides, the CDR3 is TGCGCCAGCAGCTTAAACATAGCGGGACCGAACAATGAGCAGTTCTTC.

There are a few counts of this clone. V and J are TRBV7-9 and TRBJ1-4; TRBD1 aligns across 10 bases. V dropped 1 base and J dropped 6; count of bases not matched to a gene: 5. The CDR3 loop spans 16 amino acids. CDR1 and CDR2 (germline): SEHNR, FQNEAQ (reference sequence). The DNA for the CDR3 is TGTGCCAGCAGCTTAGGACGGGGGACAGGGGATGAAAAACTGTTTTTT. Its translation is CASSLGRGTGDEKLFF.

The gene calls are TRBV29-1 and TRBJ2-1; 7 bases are a match to TRBD2. Germline V CDR1 and CDR2: SQVTM, ANQGSEA. Trimming cost V 5 bases and J 8 bases; bases outside gene matches: 9. This CDR3 is 13 amino acids long. CDR3 protein: CSVKGGVSYEQFF. CDR3 DNA: TGCAGCGTTAAGGGAGGGGTTAGCTATGAGCAGTTCTTC.

This chain connects TRBV5-1 to TRBJ1-1; no firm D call. Germline V gene lookup returns CDR1 SGHRS and CDR2 YFSETQ. V was trimmed by 5 bases and J by 0 bases, leaving 5 bases between them. This CDR3 region has 12 residues. CDR3 sequence reads: CASRSMNTEAFF. DNA for the CDR3: TGCGCCAGCAGATCTATGAACACTGAAGCTTTCTTT.

J is TRBJ1-1 and V is TRBV20-1; D unclear. CDR1 is DFQATT and CDR2 is SNEGSKA in the germline V gene (reference sequence). CDR3 length: 10 amino acids. The V end lost 2 bases, the J end lost 6 bases, and 4 bases lay between the germline ends. This chain's CDR3 is CSARLAEAFF. The CDR3, as DNA: TGCAGTGCTAGACTCGCTGAAGCTTTCTTT.

The gene calls are TRBV5-8 and TRBJ1-1, with TRBD1 as a possible D gene (5 bases). Germline assignment: CDR1 SGHTS and CDR2 YDEGEE. There are 15 residues in the CDR3. V was pared by 0 bases and J by 0 bases, with 9 bases between. CDR3 bases: TGTGCCAGCAGCTTGGTGAGACAGATGAACACTGAAGCTTTCTTT. Protein product: CASSLVRQMNTEAFF.

The CDR3 DNA reads TGTGCCAGCAGCTTATTCGGGCGGGATACCTACAATGAGCAGTTCTTC. Translated: CASSLFGRDTYNEQFF. The V call is TRBV5-8, the J call TRBJ2-1; D might be TRBD2 (6 bases). This CDR3 contains 16 residues. Trimming cost V 2 bases and J 2 bases, with 14 bases left between them. Germline CDR1 reads SGHTS; CDR2 reads YDEGEE.

This clone was counted a single time. This chain links TRBV28 with TRBJ2-7; weak D call: TRBD2 (6 bases). V lost 8 bases and J lost 3, with 11 bases in between. CDR1 and CDR2 (germline): MDHEN, SYDVKM. The CDR3 runs 12 residues. CDR3 region: CASGGNDYEQYF. Written as DNA, the CDR3 is TGTGCCAGCGGGGGGAACGACTACGAGCAGTACTTC.

The rearrangement joins TRBV7-9 to TRBJ1-3; TRBD1 is a possible D gene (5 bases). The CDR3 loop spans 19 amino acids. CDR1 is SEHNR and CDR2 is FQNEAQ in the germline V gene (reference sequence). Trimming left V 2 bases short and J 7 bases short, with 27 bases between. The CDR3 DNA follows: TGTGCCAGCAGCTTAAGTTGGGGGGAGAGAACCGAACGGAGGAACACCATATATTTT. Translating gives CASSLSWGERTERRNTIYF.

Turning to this clone: The sample holds other DNA sequences that translate to the same CDR3. V and J are TRBV28 and TRBJ1-2; D unclear. In germline, CDR1 is MDHEN, CDR2 SYDVKM. The V end was cut by 5 bases, the J end by 2 bases, with 9 bases between. This CDR3 region has 13 residues. CDR3 sequence (DNA): TGTGCCAGCAGTCCAGGCGACAACTATGGCTACACCTTC. Protein product: CASSPGDNYGYTF.

This rearrangement joins TRBV24-1 to TRBJ2-3; the D gene is possibly TRBD1 (5 bases). The V and J ends lost 9 bases and 4 bases respectively, with 22 bases between them. The CDR3 consists of 16 residues. Germline V CDR1 and CDR2: KGHDR, SFDVKD. The CDR3 bases are TGTGCCACCGGCAGGGTAGGGCCCCAAGGAGCAGATACGCAGTATTTT. Its translation: CATGRVGPQGADTQYF.

In DNA, the CDR3 is TGTGCCAGCAGCCAAGTTGGGCACAGTAACACTGAAGCTTTCTTT. Translation: CASSQVGHSNTEAFF. The chain carries TRBV3-1 (or the pseudogene TRBV3-2) and TRBJ1-1; D is undetermined. Germline V gene lookup returns CDR1 LGHDT and CDR2 YNNKEL (reference sequence). This CDR3 contains 15 residues. Trimming took 1 base from V and 2 from J, leaving 11 bases between them.

V and J are TRBV5-6 and TRBJ2-7, with D unresolved. This CDR3 has 11 residues. V dropped 5 bases and J dropped 3 bases, with 6 bases sitting between them. From germline, CDR1 is SGHDT and CDR2 YYEEEE. CDR3 region: CASRNYYEQYF. CDR3 sequence (DNA): TGTGCCAGCAGAAACTACTACGAGCAGTACTTC.

This chain uses TRBV5-6 with TRBJ2-7; TRBD1 aligns across 11 bases. The CDR3 extends over 18 amino acids. The V gene end was trimmed by 3 bases and the J gene end by 0 bases; junction bases not matched to a gene: 11. The germline V gene has CDR1 SGHDT and CDR2 YYEEEE. CDR3 nucleotides: TGTGCCAGCAGCTCCTCCGGGACAGGGGGACTTAGCTCCTACGAGCAGTACTTC. It translates to CASSSSGTGGLSSYEQYF.

The V and J genes are TRBV11-2 and TRBJ2-4, with TRBD2 matching 9 bases. CDR3 length: 14 residues. The V gene's germline CDR1 is SGHAT and CDR2 FQNNGV. Unmatched junction bases numbered 3, after V lost 3 bases and J lost 6 bases. The CDR3 loop reads CASSFRLAANIQYF. CDR3 nucleotide sequence: TGTGCCAGCAGCTTTAGACTAGCGGCAAACATTCAGTACTTC. Complete variable domain (other parts from reference TRBV11-2 and TRBJ2-4): EAGVAQSPRYKIIEKRQSVAFWCNPISGHATLYWYQQILGQGPKLLIQFQNNGVVDDSQLPKDRFSAERLKGVDSTLKIQPAKLEDSAVYLCASSFRLAANIQYFGAGTRLSVL.

Here the CDR3 DNA reads TGCGCCAGCAGCTTCGGACTAGCGGGAGAAAATGAGCAGTTCTTC. Translating it yields CASSFGLAGENEQFF. The V and J genes are TRBV5-1 and TRBJ2-1; 13 nucleotides agree with TRBD2. The germline V gene encodes CDR1 SGHRS and CDR2 YFSETQ. With 2 bases clipped from V and 7 bases from J, the junction kept 3 bases outside the gene matches. The CDR3 length is 15 residues.

The chain joins TRBV21-1 to TRBJ2-2; the listed D gene, TRBD1, was not tested against the DNA. TRBV21-1 is tagged as a pseudogene. The CDR3 consists of 14 residues. In DNA, the CDR3 is TGTGCCAGCAGTTTTGTTCAGGGCACCGGGGAGCTGTTTTTT. This gives the protein CASSFVQGTGELFF.

This chain uses TRBV4-2 with TRBJ2-1; D possibly corresponds to TRBD2 (6 bases). CDR3 length: 16 amino acids. CDR1 and CDR2 (germline): LGHNA, YNFKEQ. The V end was cut by 2 bases, the J end by 5 bases, with 16 bases between. In DNA, the CDR3 is TGTGCCAGCAGCCAATTTGTACTAGCCGTCAACAATGAGCAGTTCTTC. As protein: CASSQFVLAVNNEQFF.

This clone was seen just once. V and J are TRBV9 and TRBJ2-1, with 8 bases fitting TRBD2. Germline lookup yields CDR1 SGDLS and CDR2 YYNGEE. Germline trimming cut 3 bases from V and 6 bases from J; bases unmatched to any gene: 5. There are 14 residues in the CDR3. The CDR3 sequence is CASSAGLVGNEQFF. CDR3 nucleotides: TGTGCCAGCAGCGCGGGACTAGTAGGCAATGAGCAGTTCTTC.

For this clone: Other DNA variants within this sample encode the same CDR3. The chain recombines TRBV19 with TRBJ2-7, with 12 bases matching TRBD2. Germline V gene lookup returns CDR1 LNHDA and CDR2 SQIVND (reference sequence). V dropped 3 bases and J dropped 2; count of bases not matched to a gene: 2. The length of the CDR3 is 15 residues. CDR3 loop: CASSIGLAGTYEQYF. The CDR3 DNA follows: TGTGCCAGTAGTATTGGACTAGCGGGAACCTACGAGCAGTACTTC.

This clone is a singleton in its sample. The chain joins TRBV3-1 (or the pseudogene TRBV3-2) to TRBJ1-6, with TRBD1 identical over 7 bases. The CDR3 length is 16 residues. V shed 0 bases and J 10 bases; nucleotides not matched to a gene: 9. Germline V gene lookup returns CDR1 LGHDT and CDR2 YNNKEL (reference sequence). CDR3 protein: CASSQDPDRMYSPLHF. In nucleotides, the CDR3 is TGTGCCAGCAGCCAAGATCCGGACAGGATGTACTCACCCCTCCACTTT.

The chain couples TRBV7-2 to TRBJ1-5; perhaps TRBD1 as D (5 bases). This CDR3 is 15 amino acids long. In germline, CDR1 is SGHTA, CDR2 FQGNSA. Trimming cost V 5 bases and J 3 bases, with 14 bases left between them. The CDR3 loop reads CASSVGAPNNQPQHF. DNA of the CDR3: TGTGCCAGCAGCGTTGGGGCACCGAACAATCAGCCCCAGCATTTT.

V is TRBV4-2 and J is TRBJ2-5, with D unresolved. The CDR3 contains 16 residues. Germline V gives CDR1 LGHNA, CDR2 YNFKEQ. V was pared by 0 bases and J by 4 bases, with 15 bases between. The CDR3 loop is CASSQDTESLGETQYF. CDR3 DNA: TGTGCCAGCAGCCAAGATACAGAGTCCCTCGGAGAGACCCAGTACTTC.

This clone was seen a single time. The V and J genes are TRBV7-6 and TRBJ2-7; possible D gene TRBD1, 6 bases. V shed 5 bases and J shed 6 bases, with 20 bases lying between them. CDR3 length: 15 amino acids. Germline V gene lookup returns CDR1 SGHVS and CDR2 FNYEAQ. The CDR3 bases are TGTGCCAGCAGCCCCACCGGGCTCCAGGGGTCCGAGCAGTACTTC. Protein: CASSPTGLQGSEQYF.

The chain is built from TRBV19 and TRBJ2-3; perhaps TRBD2 as D (6 bases). CDR3 length: 10 residues. CDR1 and CDR2 (germline): LNHDA, SQIVND (reference sequence). CDR3 coding DNA: TGTGCTTCGGGACTTGATACGCAGTATTTT. Translating gives CASGLDTQYF.

The chain joins TRBV28 to TRBJ1-1; D is undetermined. Deletions cut 1 base from V and 10 bases from J, with 10 bases between. Germline values: CDR1 MDHEN, CDR2 SYDVKM. The CDR3 has 12 residues. The CDR3 spells CASSLSLRGAFF. DNA for the CDR3: TGTGCCAGCAGTTTATCCCTTCGGGGAGCTTTCTTT.